This is a list of T cell receptor beta chains from one sample in a study of cytomegalovirus exposure and HLA in healthy donors. Repertoires were generated with immunoSEQ multiplex PCR, while TCRdb's copy carries only in-frame clones and drops some. The data contain some 90,000 clones, about 70% of them singletons. The specimen was PBMCs. These receptors were obtained from a woman in her sixties or seventies in good health and CMV-seropositive. The CDR3 runs from the conserved cysteine through the conserved F or W. The D gene is left open where the match is weak. Clone size appears in some rows only: once, few, many, or a class for an expanded clone.

size,J,D,V,CDR3,DNA
-,TRBJ1-4,-,TRBV4-2,CASSQGAGANEKLFF,TGTGCCAGCAGCCAAGGGGCAGGGGCTAATGAAAAACTGTTTTTT
-,TRBJ2-2,-,TRBV5-1,CASSEAANTGELFF,TGCGCCAGCAGTGAGGCAGCGAACACCGGGGAGCTGTTTTTT
-,TRBJ2-2,-,TRBV27,CASSSLPNTGELFF,TGTGCCAGCAGTTCCCTCCCGAACACCGGGGAGCTGTTTTTT
-,TRBJ2-7,-,TRBV28,CASSLSGYEQYF,TGTGCCAGCAGTTTATCGGGCTACGAGCAGTACTTC
-,TRBJ2-7,-,TRBV27,CASSLLVGGIGSEQYF,TGTGCCAGCAGTTTGTTGGTAGGAGGGATCGGGAGCGAGCAGTACTTC
once,TRBJ1-6,-,TRBV11-3,CASSLDPRSPLHF,TGTGCCAGCAGCTTAGATCCTCGTTCACCCCTCCACTTT
-,TRBJ2-7,-,TRBV19,CASSIFLSAGPLYEQYF,TGTGCCAGTAGTATATTCCTCTCGGCAGGCCCCTTGTACGAGCAGTACTTC
-,TRBJ1-4,-,TRBV6-1,CASSEVAGWDEKLFF,TGTGCCAGCAGTGAAGTGGCAGGGTGGGATGAAAAACTGTTTTTT
-,TRBJ2-2,-,TRBV9,CASSTVDRYTGELFF,TGTGCCAGCAGCACCGTGGACAGATACACCGGGGAGCTGTTTTTT
few,TRBJ1-1,TRBD1,TRBV15,CATSRWGQSNTEAFF,TGTGCCACCAGCAGGTGGGGACAGTCGAACACTGAAGCTTTCTTT
-,TRBJ2-3,-,TRBV27,CASSRDSGGPDTQYF,TGTGCCAGCAGTCGGGACAGCGGGGGTCCAGATACGCAGTATTTT
-,TRBJ2-1,TRBD2,TRBV13,CASSLGGTSGGNEQFF,TGTGCCAGCAGCTTAGGCGGGACTAGCGGGGGGAATGAGCAGTTCTTC
-,TRBJ1-1,TRBD1,TRBV19,CASSPLGTGDFRAFF,TGTGCCAGTAGCCCTCTCGGGACAGGGGATTTTAGGGCTTTCTTT
few,TRBJ1-2,TRBD1,TRBV27,CASSLAGGSSYGYTF,TGTGCCAGCAGTTTAGCAGGGGGGAGTAGTTATGGCTACACCTTC
-,TRBJ1-5,TRBD1,TRBV10-2,CASSESRQGEPQHF,TGCGCCAGCAGTGAGTCCAGACAGGGCGAGCCCCAGCATTTT
-,TRBJ1-1,-,TRBV6-5,CASSSQGTMAFF,TGTGCCAGCAGTTCACAGGGTACGATGGCTTTCTTT
-,TRBJ2-1,TRBD2,TRBV5-6,CASSDIAGGGFEQFF,TGTGCCAGCAGCGATATAGCGGGGGGCGGGTTTGAGCAGTTCTTC
-,TRBJ1-4,-,TRBV29-1,CSVGAINEKLFF,TGCAGCGTTGGGGCGATTAATGAAAAACTGTTTTTT
-,TRBJ2-1,-,TRBV18,CASSPPTSSYNEQFF,TGTGCCAGCTCACCACCGACTAGCTCCTACAATGAGCAGTTCTTC
-,TRBJ2-3,TRBD2,TRBV5-1,CASSLGSSGSSTDTQYF,TGCGCCAGCAGCTTGGGGTCTAGCGGGAGCTCCACAGATACGCAGTATTTT
few,TRBJ1-5,-,TRBV7-2,CASSLTWGLRQPQHF,TGTGCCAGCAGCTTAACATGGGGCTTAAGACAGCCCCAGCATTTT
-,TRBJ1-3,TRBD1,TRBV5-1,CASSLDRDSAYF,TGCGCCAGCAGCTTGGATAGGGACAGCGCATATTTT
-,TRBJ2-3,TRBD1,TRBV5-1,CASSLGIRRQGERYGTDTQYF,TGCGCCAGCAGCTTGGGCATCCGGAGACAGGGAGAGCGTTATGGCACAGATACGCAGTATTTT
-,TRBJ1-5,TRBD1,TRBV15,CATREPGGEVSNQPQHF,TGTGCCACCAGGGAGCCAGGGGGCGAAGTCAGCAATCAGCCCCAGCATTTT
-,TRBJ1-2,-,TRBV18,CASSPTDYGYTF,TGTGCCAGCTCACCAACAGACTATGGCTACACCTTC
-,TRBJ1-1,-,TRBV6-4,CASRAGELITEAFF,TGTGCCAGCAGGGCTGGGGAGCTAATCACTGAAGCTTTCTTT
-,TRBJ2-2,-,TRBV6-1,CASSEPGFTGELFF,TGTGCCAGCAGTGAACCAGGTTTTACCGGGGAGCTGTTTTTT